These 2 T cell receptor beta chains share one sample of origin, sequenced in a study of early T cells in non-severe SARS-CoV-2 infection. TCRdb fed the 5' RACE reads into MiXCR, producing one record per CDR3 protein. The data contain about 76,000 distinct CDR3 sequences, approximately 10% of them seen just once; the ten biggest clones take up approximately 4.8%. The sequencing sample was made of whole blood. All receptors come from an adult who was a healthcare worker with PCR-confirmed SARS-CoV-2 infection or an uninfected control (not recorded which).

This clonotype was detected many times. The chain is built from TRBV5-4 and TRBJ2-7; D unresolved. Trimming removed 4 bases at V and 4 bases at J, with 9 bases between. The CDR3 totals 12 residues. Germline V gene lookup returns CDR1 SGHNT and CDR2 YYREEE (reference sequence). CDR3 DNA sequence: TGTGCCAGCAGCCGCCCGGAGTACGAGCAGTACTTC. It yields the protein CASSRPEYEQYF.

The genes are TRBV20-1 and TRBJ2-3; D remains ambiguous. The V end was cut by 2 bases, the J end by 2 bases, with 8 bases between. The germline CDR1 and CDR2 sequences are DFQATT and SNEGSKA (reference sequence). This CDR3 has 13 residues. The chain's CDR3 is CSARNGLTDTQYF. In DNA form, the CDR3 reads TGCAGTGCTAGAAACGGCCTCACAGATACGCAGTATTTT.